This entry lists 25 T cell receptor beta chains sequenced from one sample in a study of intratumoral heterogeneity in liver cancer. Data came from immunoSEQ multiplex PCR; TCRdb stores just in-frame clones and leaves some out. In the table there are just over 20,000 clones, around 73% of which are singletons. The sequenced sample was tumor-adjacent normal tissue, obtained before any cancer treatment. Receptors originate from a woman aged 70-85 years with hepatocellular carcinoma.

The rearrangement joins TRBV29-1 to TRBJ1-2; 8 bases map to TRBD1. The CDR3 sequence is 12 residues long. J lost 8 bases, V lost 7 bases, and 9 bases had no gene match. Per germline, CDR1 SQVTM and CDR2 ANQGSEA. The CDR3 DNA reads TGCAGCGCCACAGGGGGATCCTACGGCTACACCTTC. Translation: CSATGGSYGYTF.

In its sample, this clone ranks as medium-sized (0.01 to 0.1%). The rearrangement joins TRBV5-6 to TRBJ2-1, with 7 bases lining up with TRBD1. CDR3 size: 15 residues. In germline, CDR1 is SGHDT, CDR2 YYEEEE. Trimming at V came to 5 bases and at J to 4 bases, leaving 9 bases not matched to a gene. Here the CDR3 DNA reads TGTGCCAGCAGGGCCGGGACAGAAGCGTACAATGAGCAGTTCTTC. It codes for CASRAGTEAYNEQFF.

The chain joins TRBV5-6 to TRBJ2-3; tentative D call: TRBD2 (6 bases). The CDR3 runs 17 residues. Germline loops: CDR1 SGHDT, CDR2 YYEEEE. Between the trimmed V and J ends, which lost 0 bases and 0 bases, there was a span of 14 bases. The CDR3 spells CASSLDTGVTSTDTQYF. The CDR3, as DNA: TGTGCCAGCAGCTTGGATACGGGGGTTACTAGCACAGATACGCAGTATTTT.

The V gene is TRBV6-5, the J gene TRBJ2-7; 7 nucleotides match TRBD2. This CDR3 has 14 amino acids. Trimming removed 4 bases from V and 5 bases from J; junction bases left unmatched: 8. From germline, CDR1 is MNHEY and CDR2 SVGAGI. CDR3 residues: CASSFRDYAHEQYF. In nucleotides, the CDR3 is TGTGCCAGCAGTTTCCGGGACTATGCTCACGAGCAGTACTTC.

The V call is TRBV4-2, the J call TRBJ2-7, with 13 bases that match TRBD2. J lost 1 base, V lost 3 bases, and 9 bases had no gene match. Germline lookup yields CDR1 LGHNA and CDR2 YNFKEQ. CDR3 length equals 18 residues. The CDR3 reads CASSHHKGLAGESYEQYF. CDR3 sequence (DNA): TGTGCCAGCAGCCACCACAAAGGACTAGCGGGAGAGTCCTACGAGCAGTACTTC.

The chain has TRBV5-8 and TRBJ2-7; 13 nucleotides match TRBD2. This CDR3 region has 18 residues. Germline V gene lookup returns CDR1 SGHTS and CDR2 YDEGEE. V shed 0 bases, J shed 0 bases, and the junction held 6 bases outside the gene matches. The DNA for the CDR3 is TGTGCCAGCAGCTTGGAGGGACTAGCGGGGACGATCTCCTACGAGCAGTACTTC. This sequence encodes CASSLEGLAGTISYEQYF. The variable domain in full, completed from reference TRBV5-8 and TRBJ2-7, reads EAGVTQSPTHLIKTRGQQATLRCSPISGHTSVYWYQQALGLGLQFLLWYDEGEERNRGNFPPRFSGRQFPNYSSELNVNALELEDSALYLCASSLEGLAGTISYEQYFGPGTRLTVT.

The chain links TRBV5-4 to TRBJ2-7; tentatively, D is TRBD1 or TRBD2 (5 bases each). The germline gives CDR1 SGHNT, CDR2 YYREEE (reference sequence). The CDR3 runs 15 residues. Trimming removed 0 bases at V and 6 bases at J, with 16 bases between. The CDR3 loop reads CASSLDGSGGAEQYF. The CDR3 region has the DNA TGTGCCAGCAGCTTGGACGGCTCTGGGGGTGCCGAGCAGTACTTC.

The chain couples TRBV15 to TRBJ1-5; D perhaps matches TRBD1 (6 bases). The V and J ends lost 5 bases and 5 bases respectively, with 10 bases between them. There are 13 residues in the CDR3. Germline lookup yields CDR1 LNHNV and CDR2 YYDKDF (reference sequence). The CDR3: CATSLEGDQPQHF. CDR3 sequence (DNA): TGTGCCACCAGCTTGGAGGGGGATCAGCCCCAGCATTTT.

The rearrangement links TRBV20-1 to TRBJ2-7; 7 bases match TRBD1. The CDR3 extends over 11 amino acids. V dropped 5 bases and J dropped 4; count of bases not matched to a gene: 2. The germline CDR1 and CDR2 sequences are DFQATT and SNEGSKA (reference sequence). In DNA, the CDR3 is TGCAGTGCTCAGACAGGGTACGAGCAGTACTTC. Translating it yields CSAQTGYEQYF.

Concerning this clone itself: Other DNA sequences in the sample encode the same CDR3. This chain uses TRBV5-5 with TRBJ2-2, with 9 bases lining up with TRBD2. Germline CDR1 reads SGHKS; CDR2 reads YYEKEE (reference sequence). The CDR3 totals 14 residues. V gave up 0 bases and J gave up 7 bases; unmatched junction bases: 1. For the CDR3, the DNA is TGTGCCAGCAGCTTGGGCGGGGGGGGCGGGGAGCTGTTTTTT. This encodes CASSLGGGGGELFF.

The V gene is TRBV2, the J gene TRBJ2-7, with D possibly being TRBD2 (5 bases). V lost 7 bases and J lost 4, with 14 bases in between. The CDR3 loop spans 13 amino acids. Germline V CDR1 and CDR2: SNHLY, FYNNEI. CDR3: CASKTSGGYEQYF. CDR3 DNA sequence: TGTGCCAGCAAAACTAGTGGCGGATACGAGCAGTACTTC.

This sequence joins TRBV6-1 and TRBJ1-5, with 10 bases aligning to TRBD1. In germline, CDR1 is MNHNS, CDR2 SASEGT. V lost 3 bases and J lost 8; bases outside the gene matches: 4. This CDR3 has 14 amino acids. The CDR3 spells CASSEEGTGEPQHF. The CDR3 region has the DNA TGTGCCAGCAGTGAGGAGGGGACAGGGGAGCCCCAGCATTTT.

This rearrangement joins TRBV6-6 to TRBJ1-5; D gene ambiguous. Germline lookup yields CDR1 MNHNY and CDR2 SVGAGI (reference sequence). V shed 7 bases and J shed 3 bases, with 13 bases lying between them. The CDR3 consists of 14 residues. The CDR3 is CASTFRRPNQPQHF. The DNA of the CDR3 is TGTGCCAGCACTTTCAGGCGCCCCAATCAGCCCCAGCATTTT.

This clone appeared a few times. The CDR3 coding sequence is TGTGCCAGCAGTCCACAGAGTAACTATGGCTACACCTTC. Its translation: CASSPQSNYGYTF. The rearrangement joins TRBV2 to TRBJ1-2, with D unresolved. The V end lost 5 bases, the J end lost 1 base, and 8 bases lay between the germline ends. Germline lookup yields CDR1 SNHLY and CDR2 FYNNEI. This CDR3 region has 13 residues.

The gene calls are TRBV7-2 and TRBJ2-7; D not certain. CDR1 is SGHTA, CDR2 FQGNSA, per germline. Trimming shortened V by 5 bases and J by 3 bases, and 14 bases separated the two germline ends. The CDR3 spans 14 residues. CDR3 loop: CASSPTWASYEQYF. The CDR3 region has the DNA TGTGCCAGCAGCCCGACTTGGGCCAGCTACGAGCAGTACTTC. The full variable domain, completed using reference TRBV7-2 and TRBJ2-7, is GAGVSQSPSNKVTEKGKDVELRCDPISGHTALYWYRQSLGQGLEFLIYFQGNSAPDKSGLPSDRFSAERTGGSVSTLTIQRTQQEDSAVYLCASSPTWASYEQYFGPGTRLTVT.

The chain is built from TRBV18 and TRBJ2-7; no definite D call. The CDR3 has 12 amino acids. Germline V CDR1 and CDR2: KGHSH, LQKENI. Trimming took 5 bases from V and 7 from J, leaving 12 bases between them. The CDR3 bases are TGTGCCAGCTCATCATCCGTGGGTGAGCAGTACTTC. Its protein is CASSSSVGEQYF.

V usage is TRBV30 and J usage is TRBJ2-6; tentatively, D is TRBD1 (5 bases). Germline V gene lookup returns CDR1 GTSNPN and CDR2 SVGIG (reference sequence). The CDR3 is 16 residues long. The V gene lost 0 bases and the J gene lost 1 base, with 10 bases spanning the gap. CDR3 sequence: CAWSVFKGSGANVLTF. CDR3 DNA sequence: TGTGCCTGGAGTGTATTTAAGGGGTCTGGGGCCAACGTCCTGACTTTC. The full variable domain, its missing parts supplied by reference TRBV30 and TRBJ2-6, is SQTIHQWPATLVQPVGSPLSLECTVEGTSNPNLYWYRQAAGRGLQLLFYSVGIGQISSEVPQNLSASRPQDRQFILSSKKLLLSDSGFYLCAWSVFKGSGANVLTFGAGSRLTVL.

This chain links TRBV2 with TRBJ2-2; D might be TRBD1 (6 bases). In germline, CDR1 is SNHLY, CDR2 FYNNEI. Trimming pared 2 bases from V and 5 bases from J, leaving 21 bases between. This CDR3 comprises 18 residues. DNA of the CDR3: TGTGCCAGCAGTGAACCCTCCCCGGCTACAGGGTTTACCGGGGAGCTGTTTTTT. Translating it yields CASSEPSPATGFTGELFF. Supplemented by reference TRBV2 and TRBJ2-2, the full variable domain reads EPEVTQTPSHQVTQMGQEVILRCVPISNHLYFYWYRQILGQKVEFLVSFYNNEISEKSEIFDDQFSVERPDGSNFTLKIRSTKLEDSAMYFCASSEPSPATGFTGELFFGEGSRLTVL.

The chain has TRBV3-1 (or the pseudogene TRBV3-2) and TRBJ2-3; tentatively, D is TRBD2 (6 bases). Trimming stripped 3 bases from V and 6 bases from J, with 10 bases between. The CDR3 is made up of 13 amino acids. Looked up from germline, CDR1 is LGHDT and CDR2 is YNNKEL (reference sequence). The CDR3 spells CASSQSGADTQYF. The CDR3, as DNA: TGTGCCAGCAGCCAGTCGGGAGCGGATACGCAGTATTTT.

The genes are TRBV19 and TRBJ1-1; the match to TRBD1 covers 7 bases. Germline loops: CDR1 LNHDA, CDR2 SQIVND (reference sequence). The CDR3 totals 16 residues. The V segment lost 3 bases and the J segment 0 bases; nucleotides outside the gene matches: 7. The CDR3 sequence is CASSMRGGGMNTEAFF. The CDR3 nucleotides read TGTGCCAGTAGTATGAGAGGGGGCGGCATGAACACTGAAGCTTTCTTT.

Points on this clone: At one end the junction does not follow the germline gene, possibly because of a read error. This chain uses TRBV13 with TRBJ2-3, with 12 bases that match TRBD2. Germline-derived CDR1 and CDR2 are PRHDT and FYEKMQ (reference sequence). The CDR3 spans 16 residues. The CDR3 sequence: CASSPTTSGSVDMQYF. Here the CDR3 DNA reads TGTGCCAGCAGCCCAACGACTAGCGGGAGTGTAGATATGCAGTATTTT.

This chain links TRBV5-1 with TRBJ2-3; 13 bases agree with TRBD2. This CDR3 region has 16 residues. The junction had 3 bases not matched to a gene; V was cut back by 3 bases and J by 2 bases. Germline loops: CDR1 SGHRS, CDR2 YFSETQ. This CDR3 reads CASSSGLAGLTDTQYF. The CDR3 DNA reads TGCGCCAGCAGCTCGGGACTAGCGGGGCTCACAGATACGCAGTATTTT.

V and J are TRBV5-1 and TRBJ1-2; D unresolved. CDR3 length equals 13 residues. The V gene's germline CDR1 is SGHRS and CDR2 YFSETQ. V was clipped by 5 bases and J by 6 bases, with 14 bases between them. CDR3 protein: CASRRSSGDGYTF. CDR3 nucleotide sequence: TGCGCCAGCAGGAGGTCAAGTGGGGATGGCTACACCTTC.

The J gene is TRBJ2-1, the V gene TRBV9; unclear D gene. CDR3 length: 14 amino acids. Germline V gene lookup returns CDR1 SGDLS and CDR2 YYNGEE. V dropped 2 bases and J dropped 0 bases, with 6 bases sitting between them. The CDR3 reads CASSVSSSYNEQFF. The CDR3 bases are TGTGCCAGCAGCGTGTCTAGCTCCTACAATGAGCAGTTCTTC.

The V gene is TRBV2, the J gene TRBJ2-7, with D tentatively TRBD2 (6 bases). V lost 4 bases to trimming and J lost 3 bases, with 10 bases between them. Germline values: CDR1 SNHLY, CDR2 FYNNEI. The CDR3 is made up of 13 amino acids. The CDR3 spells CASSAQGGYEQYF. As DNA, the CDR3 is TGTGCCAGCAGTGCCCAGGGAGGCTACGAGCAGTACTTC.